This is a list of T cell receptor beta chains from one sample in a study of blood T cell repertoires in COVID-19. Here immunoSEQ multiplex PCR was the method, and the copy in TCRdb shows in-frame clones only, minus some. The table lists over 200,000 clones, more than 75% of them singletons. What was sequenced was peripheral blood. The receptors come from a woman aged 40 to 50 with acute or convalescent COVID-19. The conserved cysteine and the conserved F or W are not part of the CDR3 here. D genes are given only for firm matches.

>TRBD1|TRBJ1-4|TRBV28
ASSPGQGPNEKLF
>TRBD1|TRBJ2-2|TRBV5-1
ASSYRDSRIGELF
>TRBD2|TRBJ2-2|TRBV5-1
ASSTREGQRTGELF
>TRBD1|TRBJ2-7|TRBV5-4
ASSIRQGADEQY
>TRBD1|TRBJ1-2|TRBV11-2
ASRRNRGQEGYT
>TRBD1|TRBJ1-2|TRBV9
ASSVEAGTGYGYT
>.|TRBJ1-2|TRBV9
ASSPHSSPQGLDGYT
>.|TRBJ2-2|TRBV24-1
ATSGGQNTGELF
>.|TRBJ2-1|TRBV12-3/TRBV12-4
ASSLYALNEQF
>TRBD1|TRBJ1-1|TRBV9
ASSVVGTGGTEAF
>TRBD2|TRBJ2-7|TRBV4-2
ASSQDSGGSSYEQY
>TRBD1|TRBJ1-2|TRBV19
ASSIPGDRLYGYT
>TRBD1|TRBJ1-5|TRBV14
ASPGQGAVINQPQH
>.|TRBJ1-2|TRBV24-1
ATRTDGFYGYT
>.|TRBJ1-3|TRBV11-2
ATRNGAFTGSSGNTIY
>TRBD1|TRBJ1-2|TRBV11-2
ASSPGPGTGLYYGYT
>TRBD2|TRBJ2-7|TRBV10-3
AISDEREDEQY
>.|TRBJ2-7|TRBV12-3/TRBV12-4
ASSLGQSYEQY
>.|TRBJ2-3|TRBV21-1
ASSKGGRGLAESTDTQY
>TRBD1|TRBJ1-6|TRBV2
ASSEGQTGNSPLH
>TRBD1|TRBJ1-1|TRBV11-2
ASSRSTGVGNTEAF
>.|TRBJ2-7|TRBV11-2
ASAGTSYEQY
>.|TRBJ1-1|TRBV5-6
ASSLRQTSLTEAF
>.|TRBJ1-1|TRBV4-2
ASSQRQASNTEAF
>.|TRBJ2-2|TRBV11-2
ASSLSRNGELF
>TRBD2|TRBJ2-1|TRBV7-9
ASSTSGNNEQF
>.|TRBJ2-2|TRBV27
ASIPISGSKRELF
>.|TRBJ1-5|TRBV2
ASRRQGNQPQH
>TRBD1|TRBJ1-1|TRBV10-3
AISLQGATEAF
>TRBD1|TRBJ2-3|TRBV7-3
ASSLREGALYTQY
>.|TRBJ1-1|TRBV12-3/TRBV12-4
ASSLITAEAF
>.|TRBJ1-1|TRBV18
ASSPSSGNTEAF
>.|TRBJ2-1|TRBV10-2
ASKFYSYNEQF
>.|TRBJ2-7|TRBV4-2
ASSQDFGAVNEQY
>.|TRBJ1-2|TRBV5-5
ASSLVWGDYGYT
>.|TRBJ1-5|TRBV7-2
ASRPQHSNQPQH
>TRBD1|TRBJ2-7|TRBV27
ASSLKSNRGEQY
>TRBD1|TRBJ2-7|TRBV7-8
ASSSGVDRREQY
>.|TRBJ2-5|TRBV20-1
SARPRETQY